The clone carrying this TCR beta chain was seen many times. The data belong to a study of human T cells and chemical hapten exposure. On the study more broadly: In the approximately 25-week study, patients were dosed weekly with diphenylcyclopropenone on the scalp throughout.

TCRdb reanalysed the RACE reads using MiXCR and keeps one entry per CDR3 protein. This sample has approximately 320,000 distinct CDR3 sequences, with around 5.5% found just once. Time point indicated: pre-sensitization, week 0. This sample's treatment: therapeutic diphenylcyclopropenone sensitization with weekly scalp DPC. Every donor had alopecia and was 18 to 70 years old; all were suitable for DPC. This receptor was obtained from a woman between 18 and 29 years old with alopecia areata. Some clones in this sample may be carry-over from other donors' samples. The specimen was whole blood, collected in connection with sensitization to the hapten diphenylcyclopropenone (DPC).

CDR3 nucleotides: TGTGCCAGCTCGGACTTACAAGAGACCCAGTACTTC. This sequence encodes CASSDLQETQYF. This rearrangement joins TRBV18 to TRBJ2-5; D is possibly TRBD2 (5 bases). Germline V gene sequence: CDR1 KGHSH, CDR2 LQKENI. This CDR3 spans 12 amino acids. Deletions cut 6 bases from V and 2 bases from J, with 7 bases between. Drawing the rest from reference TRBV18 and TRBJ2-5, the complete variable domain is NAGVMQNPRHLVRRRGQEARLRCSPMKGHSHVYWYRQLPEEGLKFMVYLQKENIIDESGMPKERFSAEFPKEGPSILRIQQVVRGDSAAYFCASSDLQETQYFGPGTRLLVL.